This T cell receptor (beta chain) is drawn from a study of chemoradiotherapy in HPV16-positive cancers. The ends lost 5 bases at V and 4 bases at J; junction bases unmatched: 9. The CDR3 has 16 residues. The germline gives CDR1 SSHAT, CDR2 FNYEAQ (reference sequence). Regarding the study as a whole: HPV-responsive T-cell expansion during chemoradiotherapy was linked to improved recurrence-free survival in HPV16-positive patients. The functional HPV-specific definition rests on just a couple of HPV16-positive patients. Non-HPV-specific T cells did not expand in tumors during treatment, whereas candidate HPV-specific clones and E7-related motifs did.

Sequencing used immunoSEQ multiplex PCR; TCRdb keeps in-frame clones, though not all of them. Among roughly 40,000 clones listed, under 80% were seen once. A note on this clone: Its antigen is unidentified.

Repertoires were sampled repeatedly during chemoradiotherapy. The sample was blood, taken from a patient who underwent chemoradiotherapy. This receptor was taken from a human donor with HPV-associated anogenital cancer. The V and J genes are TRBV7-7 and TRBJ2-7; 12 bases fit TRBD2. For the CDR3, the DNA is TGTGCCAGCAGCCCCGGCCCGACTAGCGGGGGTTACGAGCAGTACTTC. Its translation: CASSPGPTSGGYEQYF.